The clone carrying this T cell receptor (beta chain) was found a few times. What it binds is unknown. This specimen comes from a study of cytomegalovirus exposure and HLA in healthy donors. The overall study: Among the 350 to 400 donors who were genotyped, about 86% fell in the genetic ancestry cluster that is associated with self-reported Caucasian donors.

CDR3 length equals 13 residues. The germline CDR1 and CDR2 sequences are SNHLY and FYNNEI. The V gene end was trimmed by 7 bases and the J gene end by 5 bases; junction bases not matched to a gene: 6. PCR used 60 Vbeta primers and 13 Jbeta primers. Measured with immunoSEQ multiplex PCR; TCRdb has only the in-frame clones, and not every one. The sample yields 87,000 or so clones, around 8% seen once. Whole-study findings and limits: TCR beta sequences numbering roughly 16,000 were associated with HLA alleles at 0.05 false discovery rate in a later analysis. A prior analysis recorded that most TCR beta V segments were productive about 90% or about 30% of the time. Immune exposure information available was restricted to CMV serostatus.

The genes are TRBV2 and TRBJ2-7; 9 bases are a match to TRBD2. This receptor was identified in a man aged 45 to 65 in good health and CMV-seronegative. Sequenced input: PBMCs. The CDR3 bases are TGTGCCAGCAAGTTGACTAGCGGTAACGAGCAGTACTTC. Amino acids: CASKLTSGNEQYF.